A selection of T cell receptor beta chains follows, all from one sample in a study of monozygotic twins with inflammatory bowel disease. TCRdb re-analyzed the 5' RACE reads; it lists each CDR3 protein once, without DNA. The table for this sample gives approximately 380,000 distinct CDR3 sequences. Source material: blood. The receptors were gathered from a human donor with ulcerative colitis or Crohn's disease, or a healthy co-twin of an affected twin (not recorded which). Each CDR3 is given with its conserved first and last residue.

v_gene	j_gene	CDR3aa
TRBV27	TRBJ2-3	CASSLGGTARDTQYF
TRBV20-1	TRBJ2-6	CSASPDRAGANVLTF
TRBV6-5	TRBJ2-3	CASSYYAGYTDTQYF
TRBV27	TRBJ2-7	CASSYLAGTGSYEQYF
TRBV29-1	TRBJ2-7	CSVRDRDYEQYF
TRBV4-1	TRBJ1-2	CASSQAGQGHYGYTF
TRBV25-1	TRBJ1-4	CASSELVGNNEKLFF
TRBV6-1	TRBJ2-7	CASSPRQGDYEQYF
TRBV4-1	TRBJ2-3	CASSLLAGQQKITQYF
TRBV5-1	TRBJ2-2	CASSLVQGAGELFF
TRBV20-1	TRBJ1-5	CSASGNNQPQHF
TRBV5-1	TRBJ2-6	CASSSGAGWGANVLTF
TRBV5-5	TRBJ2-1	CASSSGGGANEQFF
TRBV12-3/TRBV12-4	TRBJ2-7	CASSPQGGNRYEQYF
TRBV20-1	TRBJ1-1	CSARDRRARGTEAFF
TRBV7-6	TRBJ1-4	CASRAGYREKLFF
TRBV20-1	TRBJ2-3	CSARPLAGRADTQYF
TRBV24-1	TRBJ2-3	CATSDLQRPGERTDTQYF
TRBV24-1	TRBJ2-1	CATRLGRGGEQFF
TRBV3-1	TRBJ1-3	CASSQGGAATGNTIYF
TRBV6-2/TRBV6-3	TRBJ2-7	CASSSRVSGGSYEQYF
TRBV29-1	TRBJ2-5	CSVLGDQETQYF
TRBV20-1	TRBJ2-3	CSARKGQGTDTQYF
TRBV4-1	TRBJ2-7	CASSQGGQGLYYEQYF
TRBV7-3	TRBJ2-1	CASSLRYMPSYEQFF
TRBV6-5	TRBJ1-3	CASSYVRGSGNTKYF
TRBV7-9	TRBJ1-6	CASSSSTGGSPLHF